The entry below describes one T cell receptor (beta chain). What it recognizes is unknown. These data originate in a study of shared clonotypes between healthy human individuals. Study-level points and caveats: It was the few donors that limited the genetic and exposure-history diversity represented. For naive CD4 cells, roughly 5% of clonotypes were shared across a handful of donors.

The V and J ends lost 3 bases and 2 bases respectively, with 14 bases between them. Germline CDR1 and CDR2: GTSNPN and SVGIG (reference sequence). This CDR3 contains 15 residues. TCRdb keeps only in-frame clones here, not all; method: immunoSEQ multiplex PCR. Of about 1 million clones in the sample, roughly 70% are singletons; the top ten hold 1.5%. Material for sequencing was memory CD4+ T cells sorted from blood. The subset here: CD45RA-negative fraction. The sequence was collected from a man between 18 and 29 years old in good health. The chain has TRBV30 and TRBJ2-4, with D possibly matching TRBD1 (6 bases). CDR3 in amino acids: CAWSTFDRSKNIQYF. The CDR3 DNA follows: TGTGCCTGGAGCACCTTTGACAGGTCCAAAAACATTCAGTACTTC.